Below are 31 T cell receptor beta chains sequenced from a single sample in a study of blood T cell repertoires in COVID-19. Sequencing was performed with immunoSEQ multiplex PCR; in TCRdb, only in-frame clones are kept and a portion is missing. The repertoire holds hundreds of thousands of clones, 81% seen once, with roughly 7.4% in the top ten. The sample consisted of peripheral blood. The receptors stem from a woman older than 75 with COVID-19, enrolled during active disease.

The chain employs TRBV5-5 and TRBJ2-3; 7 bases fit TRBD1. This CDR3 is built from 15 residues. With V trimmed by 1 base and J by 4 bases, 6 bases remained unmatched. Per germline, CDR1 SGHKS and CDR2 YYEKEE (reference sequence). The CDR3 region has the DNA TGTGCCAGCAGCTTGAATCCAGGGGGATCAGATACGCAGTATTTT. As protein: CASSLNPGGSDTQYF.

The V call is TRBV18, the J call TRBJ2-7, with D perhaps TRBD1 (5 bases). Per germline, CDR1 KGHSH and CDR2 LQKENI. V was cut by 2 bases and J by 3 bases, with 14 bases left in between. The CDR3 contains 15 residues. CDR3 sequence (DNA): TGTGCCAGCTCACCAGGGGCTAGAAGGGACTACGAGCAGTACTTC. Its protein is CASSPGARRDYEQYF.

This chain links TRBV4-3 with TRBJ1-1, with D unclear. The CDR3 length is 13 residues. Germline V gene sequence: CDR1 LGHNA, CDR2 YSLEER. Between the trimmed V and J ends, which lost 0 bases and 12 bases, there was a span of 14 bases. In DNA, the CDR3 is TGCGCCAGCAGCCAAGAACCGGGTTCGATGTCTTTCTTT. It yields the protein CASSQEPGSMSFF.

The chain carries TRBV5-4 and TRBJ1-3, with 9 bases lining up with TRBD1. After removal of 3 bases from V and 2 bases from J, the junction contained 3 bases not matched to a gene. Germline V gene sequence: CDR1 SGHNT, CDR2 YYREEE (reference sequence). The CDR3 runs 15 residues. CDR3 bases: TGTGCCAGCAGCTCACAGGGGGCAGCTGGAAACACCATATATTTT. Translation: CASSSQGAAGNTIYF.

The genes are TRBV7-9 and TRBJ1-1, with D uncertain. Between the trimmed V and J ends, which lost 0 bases and 3 bases, there was a span of 14 bases. The CDR3 runs 16 residues. Germline CDR1 SEHNR, CDR2 FQNEAQ (reference sequence). The CDR3 region is CASSLALGSADTEAFF. The CDR3 DNA follows: TGTGCCAGCAGCTTAGCGCTAGGCAGTGCCGACACTGAAGCTTTCTTT.

The J gene is TRBJ1-2, the V gene TRBV5-1; 7 positions agree with TRBD1. CDR3 length equals 14 residues. Germline assignment: CDR1 SGHRS and CDR2 YFSETQ. The junction had 9 bases not matched to a gene; V was cut back by 4 bases and J by 6 bases. In nucleotides, the CDR3 is TGCGCCAGCAGCAGTACAGGGGTTGGTAATGGCTACACCTTC. This gives the protein CASSSTGVGNGYTF.

The V call is TRBV6-5, the J call TRBJ2-7; D not certain. CDR1 and CDR2 (germline): MNHEY, SVGAGI. There are 13 residues in the CDR3. The ends were cut back, 6 bases at V and 3 bases at J, with 12 bases in the middle. The CDR3 DNA reads TGTGCCAGCAGAAGTCGACTGGGCTACGAGCAGTACTTC. Its translation is CASRSRLGYEQYF.

The chain carries TRBV5-1 and TRBJ1-6; D is possibly TRBD1 (6 bases). The germline CDR1 and CDR2 sequences are SGHRS and YFSETQ. The CDR3 totals 15 residues. Trimming stripped 4 bases from V and 10 bases from J, with 18 bases between. CDR3 DNA sequence: TGCGCCAGCAGCATGGGGGGGACAAAAGGATCACCCCTCCACTTT. This gives the protein CASSMGGTKGSPLHF.

The chain has TRBV25-1 and TRBJ2-1, with D unclear. The CDR3 covers 15 residues. The V gene's germline CDR1 is MGHDK and CDR2 SYGVNS. With 4 bases removed from V and 6 bases from J, the gap between germline ends came to 16 bases. The chain's CDR3 is CASSVGRLARNEQFF. Here the CDR3 DNA reads TGTGCCAGCAGTGTGGGCAGGCTGGCGCGCAATGAGCAGTTCTTC.

The genes are TRBV9 and TRBJ2-5; TRBD2 is a possible D gene (6 bases). V dropped 3 bases and J dropped 4 bases, with 16 bases sitting between them. Germline values: CDR1 SGDLS, CDR2 YYNGEE. There are 15 residues in the CDR3. The CDR3 protein is CASSATAGPVETQYF. The CDR3 bases are TGTGCCAGCAGCGCTACGGCGGGACCCGTAGAGACCCAGTACTTC. The full variable domain, with the rest looked up from reference TRBV9 and TRBJ2-5, is DSGVTQTPKHLITATGQRVTLRCSPRSGDLSVYWYQQSLDQGLQFLIQYYNGEERAKGNILERFSAQQFPDLHSELNLSSLELGDSALYFCASSATAGPVETQYFGPGTRLLVL.

This clone was seen a few times. The chain employs TRBV19 and TRBJ1-1; a possible D gene is TRBD1 (5 bases). V shed 5 bases and J shed 1 base, with 8 bases lying between them. CDR1 is LNHDA and CDR2 is SQIVND in the germline V gene (reference sequence). The CDR3 loop spans 13 amino acids. In nucleotides, the CDR3 is TGTGCCAGTAGTTTAACAGGGAACACTGAAGCTTTCTTT. This sequence encodes CASSLTGNTEAFF. Variable domain in full (rest from reference TRBV19 and TRBJ1-1): DGGITQSPKYLFRKEGQNVTLSCEQNLNHDAMYWYRQDPGQGLRLIYYSQIVNDFQKGDIAEGYSVSREKKESFPLTVTSAQKNPTAFYLCASSLTGNTEAFFGQGTRLTVV.

The chain is built from TRBV3-1 (or the pseudogene TRBV3-2) and TRBJ2-1, with D unresolved. Germline values: CDR1 LGHDT, CDR2 YNNKEL (reference sequence). This CDR3 is 11 amino acids long. Trimming removed 3 bases at V and 7 bases at J, with 4 bases between. The CDR3 DNA reads TGTGCCAGCAGCCACTTGAATGAGCAGTTCTTC. Protein: CASSHLNEQFF.

The V and J genes are TRBV19 and TRBJ2-1, with TRBD2 matching over 7 bases. CDR3 size: 16 residues. Per germline, CDR1 LNHDA and CDR2 SQIVND (reference sequence). The junction had 13 bases not matched to a gene; V was cut back by 7 bases and J by 4 bases. The CDR3 reads CASTEGSSGKYNEQFF. The CDR3 coding sequence is TGTGCCAGTACGGAGGGGTCTAGCGGAAAATACAATGAGCAGTTCTTC.

The chain joins TRBV7-2 to TRBJ1-5; 9 bases are a match to TRBD1. Germline assignment: CDR1 SGHTA and CDR2 FQGNSA. Losses at the gene ends were 5 bases for V and 9 bases for J; bases not matched to a gene: 11. The CDR3 totals 15 residues. CDR3 coding DNA: TGTGCCAGCAGCCGGGGACAGGGCGAGGGACGGCCCCAGCATTTT. Translated: CASSRGQGEGRPQHF.

The chain uses TRBV2 and TRBJ2-7; 7 positions match TRBD2. V gave up 3 bases and J gave up 5 bases; unmatched junction bases: 10. The CDR3 contains 15 residues. Germline CDR1 SNHLY, CDR2 FYNNEI. The CDR3 region is CASSDSSGSGDEQYF. CDR3 DNA: TGTGCCAGCAGTGATAGTAGCGGGTCTGGCGACGAGCAGTACTTC.

The chain links TRBV5-1 to TRBJ2-7; maybe TRBD2 (6 bases). V was trimmed by 3 bases and J by 0 bases, leaving 7 bases between them. This CDR3 contains 13 residues. CDR1 is SGHRS and CDR2 is YFSETQ in the germline V gene. CDR3 sequence (DNA): TGCGCCAGCAGCTCCGGGAGCTCCTACGAGCAGTACTTC. Translation gives CASSSGSSYEQYF.

The chain recombines TRBV27 with TRBJ1-2, with TRBD1 identical over 8 bases. Germline V lookup: CDR1 MNHEY, CDR2 SMNVEV (reference sequence). The CDR3 runs to 16 residues. The ends lost 2 bases at V and 1 base at J; junction bases unmatched: 6. CDR3 sequence (DNA): TGTGCCAGCAGTTTAGGCAGGGGGCATGGTAACTATGGCTACACCTTC. Its protein product is CASSLGRGHGNYGYTF.

The chain uses TRBV11-3 and TRBJ2-2, with a possible D match to TRBD1 (5 bases). This CDR3 is 14 amino acids long. Trimming cost V 1 base and J 4 bases, with 7 bases left between them. Germline V gives CDR1 SGHNT, CDR2 YENEEA. The CDR3 loop is CASSLGRATGELFF. CDR3 coding DNA: TGTGCCAGCAGCTTAGGCAGGGCCACCGGGGAGCTGTTTTTT. Supplemented by reference TRBV11-3 and TRBJ2-2, the full variable domain reads EAGVVQSPRYKIIEKKQPVAFWCNPISGHNTLYWYLQNLGQGPELLIRYENEEAVDDSQLPKDRFSAERLKGVDSTLKIQPAELGDSAVYLCASSLGRATGELFFGEGSRLTVL.

The V call is TRBV5-4, the J call TRBJ2-1; D is perhaps TRBD1 (6 bases). Trimming removed 9 bases at V and 6 bases at J, with 22 bases between. CDR1 and CDR2 from the germline V gene are SGHNT and YYREEE (reference sequence). There are 15 residues in the CDR3. Here the CDR3 reads CATQLQGPRGNEQFF. Here the CDR3 DNA reads TGTGCCACCCAGCTACAGGGCCCAAGGGGCAATGAGCAGTTCTTC.

A remark on this clone: Other DNA variants within this sample encode the same CDR3. CDR3 amino acids: CASSSGLNTEAFF. The CDR3 region has the DNA TGCGCCAGCAGCAGCGGACTGAACACTGAAGCTTTCTTT. The chain couples TRBV5-1 to TRBJ1-1; D not certain. This CDR3 has 13 residues. The germline V gene encodes CDR1 SGHRS and CDR2 YFSETQ. The V end was cut by 4 bases, the J end by 0 bases, with 7 bases between.

This chain connects TRBV7-9 to TRBJ2-7; 7 nucleotides match TRBD1. Trimming at V came to 5 bases and at J to 2 bases, leaving 3 bases not matched to a gene. CDR3 length equals 13 residues. Germline V gene sequence: CDR1 SEHNR, CDR2 FQNEAQ (reference sequence). CDR3 nucleotide sequence: TGTGCCAGCAGCCTACAGGGGCCCTACGAGCAGTACTTC. Its protein product is CASSLQGPYEQYF.

This chain uses TRBV5-4 with TRBJ2-1; D may be TRBD2 (5 bases). The CDR3 runs 15 residues. Looked up from germline, CDR1 is SGHNT and CDR2 is YYREEE (reference sequence). Trimming stripped 0 bases from V and 3 bases from J, with 10 bases between. The CDR3 coding sequence is TGTGCCAGCAGCTTGGGAGGAGGTATCTACAATGAGCAGTTCTTC. It codes for CASSLGGGIYNEQFF.

The J gene is TRBJ2-3, the V gene TRBV7-2, with a weak D call TRBD2 (6 bases). The CDR3 extends over 14 amino acids. The ends were cut back, 8 bases at V and 2 bases at J, with 14 bases in the middle. Germline CDR1 reads SGHTA; CDR2 reads FQGNSA. In DNA, the CDR3 is TGTGCCAGCTGGGACCGGGGGTACACAGATACGCAGTATTTT. Translation gives CASWDRGYTDTQYF.

A single count supports this clone. The chain carries TRBV4-2 and TRBJ2-5, with 8 bases aligning to TRBD2. The germline V gene encodes CDR1 LGHNA and CDR2 YNFKEQ. The CDR3 length is 16 residues. V was clipped by 6 bases and J by 5 bases; unmatched bases: 14. The CDR3, as DNA: TGTGCCAGCAGGCCGACGGGAGGGGGTTTAGGGGAGACCCAGTACTTC. Protein product: CASRPTGGGLGETQYF.

Only a few counts were recorded for this clone. The chain combines TRBV9 with TRBJ1-1; no clear D gene. The CDR3 is 14 residues long. Germline lookup yields CDR1 SGDLS and CDR2 YYNGEE. The V gene lost 0 bases and the J gene lost 1 base, with 7 bases spanning the gap. Here the CDR3 reads CASSVGRGNTEAFF. The CDR3 nucleotides read TGTGCCAGCAGCGTAGGTCGGGGGAACACTGAAGCTTTCTTT. Full variable domain (remainder filled in from reference TRBV9 and TRBJ1-1): DSGVTQTPKHLITATGQRVTLRCSPRSGDLSVYWYQQSLDQGLQFLIQYYNGEERAKGNILERFSAQQFPDLHSELNLSSLELGDSALYFCASSVGRGNTEAFFGQGTRLTVV.

The gene calls are TRBV27 and TRBJ2-2, with TRBD2 as a possible D gene (5 bases). Germline V gene sequence: CDR1 MNHEY, CDR2 SMNVEV (reference sequence). The CDR3 is 13 amino acids. The ends were cut back, 7 bases at V and 2 bases at J, with 8 bases in the middle. This CDR3 is CASTGRNTGELFF. The DNA for the CDR3 is TGTGCCAGCACGGGGAGAAACACCGGGGAGCTGTTTTTT.

The CDR3 is CATSDLGGQGGRETQYF. The CDR3 coding sequence is TGTGCCACCAGTGACCTAGGCGGACAGGGGGGTAGAGAGACCCAGTACTTC. The chain is built from TRBV24-1 and TRBJ2-5, with 10 positions matching TRBD1. Trimming at V came to 4 bases and at J to 4 bases, leaving 11 bases not matched to a gene. The germline V gene encodes CDR1 KGHDR and CDR2 SFDVKD. The CDR3 runs 17 residues.

The chain is built from TRBV7-9 and TRBJ1-5, with D possibly being TRBD1 (5 bases). V lost 0 bases and J lost 7, with 10 bases in between. This CDR3 is 14 amino acids long. CDR1 SEHNR and CDR2 FQNEAQ come from the germline V gene (reference sequence). The chain's CDR3 is CASSLAGGGQPQHF. Here the CDR3 DNA reads TGTGCCAGCAGCTTAGCTGGGGGGGGGCAGCCCCAGCATTTT.

The V and J genes are TRBV30 and TRBJ2-7; a weak D match, TRBD2 (6 bases). The CDR3 contains 13 residues. V dropped 3 bases and J dropped 2 bases, with 11 bases sitting between them. Germline V gene data show CDR1 as GTSNPN and CDR2 as SVGIG (reference sequence). The CDR3 sequence: CAWRSGRPYEQYF. In DNA, the CDR3 is TGTGCCTGGAGGTCAGGGAGGCCCTACGAGCAGTACTTC.

Only a few counts were recorded for this clone. In nucleotides, the CDR3 is TGTGCCAGCAGGCGCCAGGGGTTGAGGGACACTGAAGCTTTCTTT. Amino acid sequence: CASRRQGLRDTEAFF. The chain recombines TRBV28 with TRBJ1-1; D is possibly TRBD1 (6 bases). Germline-derived CDR1 and CDR2 are MDHEN and SYDVKM. CDR3 length: 15 residues. The ends were cut back, 6 bases at V and 3 bases at J, with 17 bases in the middle.

The rearrangement links TRBV6-1 to TRBJ1-2; 9 bases are a match to TRBD1. The CDR3 has 14 residues. Trimming at V came to 3 bases and at J to 5 bases, leaving 4 bases not matched to a gene. In germline, CDR1 is MNHNS, CDR2 SASEGT. Here the CDR3 reads CASSEDRGRYGYTF. CDR3 bases: TGTGCCAGCAGTGAGGACAGGGGTAGATATGGCTACACCTTC.